This TCR beta chain was documented in a study of Graves' ophthalmopathy and Graves' hyperthyroidism. Study-level results: Prediction of ophthalmopathy progression reached 70.59% sensitivity and 72% to 80% specificity.

This clonotype was seen more than once but under ten times. What it recognizes is unknown. TCR beta CDR3 regions were amplified from RNA transcripts. An opening RT-PCR round employed HTBI primers and preceded a second-round multiplex PCR. One entry per CDR3 protein results from TCRdb running MiXCR on the multiplex PCR reads. Of over a million distinct CDR3 sequences in the sample, roughly two fifths were seen once. V was shortened by 2 bases and J by 7 bases, with 8 bases between the two germline ends. CDR3 length equals 13 residues. In germline, CDR1 is MNHEY, CDR2 SVGEGT. The rearrangement joins TRBV6-2 or TRBV6-3 to TRBJ2-2; D is possibly TRBD1 (6 bases). Sequenced material: peripheral blood or thyroid tissue (not recorded which). This receptor was taken from an adult man with Graves' hyperthyroidism. As DNA, the CDR3 is TGTGCCAGCAGTTACACAGGGTACGGGGAGCTGTTTTTT. The encoded protein is CASSYTGYGELFF.